This TCR beta chain was sequenced in a study of CD8+ T cells in alopecia areata. Study background: Dosing with tofacitinib proceeded for 6 to 18 months, followed by 6 months off drug.

Peripheral blood and lesional scalp punch biopsies came from alopecia areata patients. Following extraction, RNA underwent reverse transcription to cDNA, which served as the sequencing template. Data came from immunoSEQ multiplex PCR; TCRdb stores just in-frame clones and leaves some out. The data hold about 150,000 clones, with about 90% observed a single time. CDR3 length: 14 residues. The germline V gene encodes CDR1 MNHNS and CDR2 SASEGT. Trimming shortened V by 2 bases and J by 9 bases, and 14 bases separated the two germline ends. The material sequenced was CD8+ T cells sorted from blood, taken at week 0. The source is a human donor with alopecia areata. This chain links TRBV6-1 with TRBJ2-1, with a weak D call TRBD1 (5 bases). In DNA form, the CDR3 reads TGTGCCAGCAGTGAATGGACACGCTCGGGTGAGCAGTTCTTC. It codes for CASSEWTRSGEQFF.